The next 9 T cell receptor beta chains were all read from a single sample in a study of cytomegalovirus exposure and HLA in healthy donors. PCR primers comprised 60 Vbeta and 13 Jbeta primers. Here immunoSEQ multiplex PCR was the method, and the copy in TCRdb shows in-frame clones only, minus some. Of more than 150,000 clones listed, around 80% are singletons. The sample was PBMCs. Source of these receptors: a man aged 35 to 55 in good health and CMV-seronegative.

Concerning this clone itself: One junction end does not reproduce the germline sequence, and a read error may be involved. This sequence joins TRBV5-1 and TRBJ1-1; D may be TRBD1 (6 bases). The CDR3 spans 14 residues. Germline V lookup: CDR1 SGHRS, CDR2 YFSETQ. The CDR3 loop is CASTLTGGRAEAFF. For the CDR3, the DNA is TGCGCCAGCACCTTGACAGGTGGAAGGGCTGAAGCTTTCTTT. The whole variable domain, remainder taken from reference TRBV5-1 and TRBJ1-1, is KAGVTQTPRYLIKTRGQQVTLSCSPISGHRSVSWYQQTPGQGLQFLFEYFSETQRNKGNFPGRFSGRQFSNSRSEMNVSTLELGDSALYLCASTLTGGRAEAFFGQGTRLTVV.

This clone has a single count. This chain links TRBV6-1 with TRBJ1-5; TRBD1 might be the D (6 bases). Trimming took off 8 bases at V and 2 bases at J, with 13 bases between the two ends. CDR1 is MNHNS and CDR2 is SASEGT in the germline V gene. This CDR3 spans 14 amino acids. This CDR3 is CASHQGLGNQPQHF. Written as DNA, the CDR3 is TGTGCCAGCCACCAGGGGTTAGGCAATCAGCCCCAGCATTTT.

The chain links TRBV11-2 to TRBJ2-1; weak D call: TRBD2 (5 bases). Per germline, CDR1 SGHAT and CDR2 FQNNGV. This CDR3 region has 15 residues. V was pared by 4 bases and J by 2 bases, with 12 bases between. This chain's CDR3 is CASSSNSGTYNEQFF. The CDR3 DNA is TGTGCCAGCAGCTCAAACTCGGGAACCTACAATGAGCAGTTCTTC.

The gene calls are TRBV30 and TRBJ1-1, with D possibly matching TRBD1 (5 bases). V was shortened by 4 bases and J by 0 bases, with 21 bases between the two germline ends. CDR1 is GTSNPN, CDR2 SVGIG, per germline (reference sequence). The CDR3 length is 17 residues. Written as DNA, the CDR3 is TGTGCCTGGACCTGGGCGGGGGTCCGGGGCATGAACACTGAAGCTTTCTTT. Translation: CAWTWAGVRGMNTEAFF.

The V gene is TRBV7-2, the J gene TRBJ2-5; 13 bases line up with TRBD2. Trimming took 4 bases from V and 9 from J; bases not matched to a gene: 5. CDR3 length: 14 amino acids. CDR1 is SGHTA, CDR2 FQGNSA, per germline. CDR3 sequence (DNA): TGTGCCAGCAGCTCCGGACTAGCGGGAGTGGCCCAGTACTTC. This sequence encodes CASSSGLAGVAQYF.

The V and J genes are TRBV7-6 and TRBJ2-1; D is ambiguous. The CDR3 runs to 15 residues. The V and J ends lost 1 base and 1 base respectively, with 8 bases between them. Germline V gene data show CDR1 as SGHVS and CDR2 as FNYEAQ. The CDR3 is CASSLGSSSYNEQFF. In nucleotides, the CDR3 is TGTGCCAGCAGCTTAGGTAGCTCTTCCTACAATGAGCAGTTCTTC.

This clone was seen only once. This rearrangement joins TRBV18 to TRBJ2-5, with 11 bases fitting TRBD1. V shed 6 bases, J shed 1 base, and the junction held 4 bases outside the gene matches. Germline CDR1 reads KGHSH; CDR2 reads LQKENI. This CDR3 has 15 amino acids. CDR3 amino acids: CASSFGTGGQETQYF. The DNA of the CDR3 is TGTGCCAGCTCCTTCGGGACAGGGGGCCAAGAGACCCAGTACTTC.

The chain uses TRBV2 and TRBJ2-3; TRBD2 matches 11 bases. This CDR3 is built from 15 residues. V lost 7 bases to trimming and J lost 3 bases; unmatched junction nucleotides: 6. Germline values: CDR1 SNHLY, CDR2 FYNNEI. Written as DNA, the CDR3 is TGTGCCAGCACGGGACTAGCGGTGTTTACAGATACGCAGTATTTT. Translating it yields CASTGLAVFTDTQYF.

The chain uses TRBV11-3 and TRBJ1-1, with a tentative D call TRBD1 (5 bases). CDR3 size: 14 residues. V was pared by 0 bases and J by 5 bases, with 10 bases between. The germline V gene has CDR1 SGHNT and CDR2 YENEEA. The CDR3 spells CASSLEGVGTEAFF. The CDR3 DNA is TGTGCCAGCAGCTTAGAAGGGGTCGGGACTGAAGCTTTCTTT.